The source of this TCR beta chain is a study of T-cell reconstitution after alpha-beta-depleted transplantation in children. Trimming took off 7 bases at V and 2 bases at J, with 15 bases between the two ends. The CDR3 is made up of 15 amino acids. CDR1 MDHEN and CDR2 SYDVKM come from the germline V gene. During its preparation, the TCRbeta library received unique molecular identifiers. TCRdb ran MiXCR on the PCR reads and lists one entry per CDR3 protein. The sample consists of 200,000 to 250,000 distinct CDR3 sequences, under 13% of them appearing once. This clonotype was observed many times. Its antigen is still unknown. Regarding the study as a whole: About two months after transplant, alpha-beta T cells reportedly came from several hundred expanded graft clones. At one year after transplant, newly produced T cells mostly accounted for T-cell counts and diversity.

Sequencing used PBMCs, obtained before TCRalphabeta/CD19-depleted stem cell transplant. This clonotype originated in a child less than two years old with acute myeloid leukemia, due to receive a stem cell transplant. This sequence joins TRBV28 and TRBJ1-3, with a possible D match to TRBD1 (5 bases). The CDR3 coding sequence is TGTGCCAGCATTCTCAGGAGCAGGGCTGGAAACACCATATATTTT. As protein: CASILRSRAGNTIYF. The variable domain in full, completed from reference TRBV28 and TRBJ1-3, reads DVKVTQSSRYLVKRTGEKVFLECVQDMDHENMFWYRQDPGLGLRLIYFSYDVKMKEKGDIPEGYSVSREKKERFSLILESASTNQTSMYLCASILRSRAGNTIYFGEGSWLTVV.